This passage covers 21 T cell receptor beta chains from one sample sequenced in a study of low-dose radiotherapy and immunotherapy resistance in tumors. First-strand cDNA used TRAV- and TRBV-specific primers, covering alpha and beta chains. With a V-primer adapter and a constant-region primer, TCRs were amplified for about 20 PCR cycles. One entry per CDR3 protein, called by TCRdb with MiXCR from the reads. The sample records about 82,000 distinct CDR3 sequences, approximately 20% being singletons. Noted time point: before trial treatment. The specimen comprised PBMCs, sampled before treatment. The receptors derive from a male donor with prostate cancer.

The chain carries TRBV6-5 and TRBJ1-2; 7 bases match TRBD1. CDR1 is MNHEY and CDR2 is SVGAGI in the germline V gene. The CDR3 is 14 amino acids. V gave up 2 bases and J gave up 4 bases; unmatched junction bases: 4. CDR3 sequence reads: CASSYRQGSYGYTF. The CDR3 coding sequence is TGTGCCAGCAGTTACCGACAGGGTAGCTATGGCTACACCTTC.

This clonotype was seen at least ten times. J is TRBJ2-2 and V is TRBV11-2; TRBD2 agrees at 9 bases. With 3 bases clipped from V and 4 bases from J, the junction kept 6 bases outside the gene matches. The germline CDR1 and CDR2 sequences are SGHAT and FQNNGV. The CDR3 has 16 amino acids. CDR3 residues: CASSFQTSGLTGELFF. CDR3 in DNA: TGTGCCAGCAGCTTCCAGACTAGCGGCCTCACCGGGGAGCTGTTTTTT.

This clonotype came up many times. The chain combines TRBV5-1 with TRBJ2-1, with D possibly matching TRBD1 (5 bases). Germline loops: CDR1 SGHRS, CDR2 YFSETQ. This CDR3 has 16 residues. Trimming took off 4 bases at V and 2 bases at J, with 16 bases between the two ends. CDR3 protein: CASSPSAGRPYNEQFF. As DNA, the CDR3 is TGCGCCAGCAGCCCGTCGGCAGGGCGCCCCTACAATGAGCAGTTCTTC.

To note about this clonotype: This may be a read error: a much more frequent sequence differs by one nucleotide. The rearrangement joins TRBV4-3 to TRBJ2-5; 16 bases fit TRBD2. The CDR3 has 17 amino acids. Per the germline V gene, CDR1 is LGHNA and CDR2 is YSLEER. The CDR3 loop is CASSQDGTSGGAESQYF. CDR3 nucleotides: TGCGCCAGCAGCCAAGATGGGACTAGCGGGGGGGCGGAGAGCCAGTACTTC.

The chain is built from TRBV12-3 or TRBV12-4 and TRBJ1-1; the match to TRBD1 covers 11 bases. The V and J ends lost 6 bases and 5 bases, in that order; junction bases with no gene match: 11. CDR3 length: 16 residues. The CDR3 region is CASRLGQGADGTEAFF. Written as DNA, the CDR3 is TGTGCCAGCAGACTAGGACAGGGGGCAGATGGGACTGAAGCTTTCTTT.

V is TRBV5-1 and J is TRBJ2-1; 12 nucleotides match TRBD2. Germline V lookup: CDR1 SGHRS, CDR2 YFSETQ. CDR3 length: 18 residues. Trimming took 0 bases from V and 3 from J; bases not matched to a gene: 7. CDR3 residues: CASSLASGGANIYNEQFF. Written as DNA, the CDR3 is TGCGCCAGCAGCTTGGCTAGCGGGGGGGCCAATATCTACAATGAGCAGTTCTTC. The complete variable domain, with remaining parts taken from reference TRBV5-1 and TRBJ2-1, reads KAGVTQTPRYLIKTRGQQVTLSCSPISGHRSVSWYQQTPGQGLQFLFEYFSETQRNKGNFPGRFSGRQFSNSRSEMNVSTLELGDSALYLCASSLASGGANIYNEQFFGPGTRLTVL.

This clonotype was seen ten or more times. The gene calls are TRBV4-2 and TRBJ2-2; D is possibly TRBD2 (6 bases). The CDR3 loop spans 16 amino acids. Germline V gene data show CDR1 as LGHNA and CDR2 as YNFKEQ. The V end was cut by 3 bases, the J end by 2 bases, with 13 bases between. The CDR3: CASSQGLALNTGELFF. The CDR3 DNA reads TGTGCCAGCAGCCAGGGCCTAGCGCTAAACACCGGGGAGCTGTTTTTT.

This clonotype has more than one count but fewer than ten. The chain uses TRBV7-6 and TRBJ2-1, with TRBD2 matching over 7 bases. V shed 1 base and J 16 bases; nucleotides not matched to a gene: 4. CDR1 and CDR2 (germline): SGHVS, FNYEAQ. The CDR3 is 11 amino acids. CDR3 bases: TGTGCCAGCAGCTTAGGGCTAGCGGTTTTCTTC. This encodes CASSLGLAVFF. The full variable domain, in which reference TRBV7-6 and TRBJ2-1 provide the parts outside the CDR3, is GAGVSQSPRYKVTKRGQDVALRCDPISGHVSLYWYRQALGQGPEFLTYFNYEAQQDKSGLPNDRFSAERPEGSISTLTIQRTEQRDSAMYRCASSLGLAVFFGPGTRLTVL.

As to this clonotype: This likely reflects a read error, since a far larger clone is one base away. The V and J genes are TRBV6-5 and TRBJ2-1; 9 bases agree with TRBD1. This CDR3 comprises 15 residues. The trim removed 4 bases at V and 10 bases at J, leaving 11 bases unmatched. The germline CDR1 and CDR2 sequences are MNHEY and SVGAGI. CDR3 residues: CASSSTGTGFYEQFF. For the CDR3, the DNA is TGTGCCAGCAGTTCGACCGGGACAGGGTTCTACGAGCAGTTCTTC.

This clonotype was detected a few times. This likely reflects a read error, since a far larger clone is one base away. The genes are TRBV28 and TRBJ2-1; D is unresolved. The V gene lost 9 bases and the J gene lost 10 bases, with 10 bases spanning the gap. The CDR3 has 10 residues. Germline CDR1 and CDR2: MDHEN and SYDVKM. CDR3 region: CARNPYEQFF. The CDR3 bases are TGTGCCAGAAACCCTTACGAGCAGTTCTTC.

This clonotype was observed many times. The CDR3 DNA sequence: TGTGCCAGCAGTTATGATGGAGTACGAGCTTTCTTT. Translating gives CASSYDGVRAFF. The chain recombines TRBV6-2 or TRBV6-3 with TRBJ1-1, with D uncertain. The CDR3 totals 12 residues. The germline V and J ends were trimmed by 3 bases and 10 bases, with 12 bases remaining between them. The V gene's germline CDR1 is MNHEY and CDR2 SVGEGT.

This clonotype appeared many times. The chain couples TRBV20-1 to TRBJ1-5; D not certain. V dropped 3 bases and J dropped 4 bases, with 13 bases sitting between them. This CDR3 has 14 amino acids. CDR1 DFQATT and CDR2 SNEGSKA come from the germline V gene (reference sequence). CDR3 sequence (DNA): TGCAGTGCTAGGCGTGGGTACGTAAATCAGCCCCAGCATTTT. Protein sequence: CSARRGYVNQPQHF.

As regards this clonotype: The DNA is left out, because the CDR3 cannot be placed on it with certainty; the CDR3 is given as TCRdb lists it. The V and J genes are TRBV7-8 and TRBJ2-2; the table's D gene call, TRBD1, was not cross checked with the DNA. Germline lookup yields CDR1 SGHVS and CDR2 FQNEAQ. The CDR3 is 18 amino acids long, termini counted. The chain's CDR3 is CASSLSVQGAFTGELFFF.

This rearrangement joins TRBV6-2 or TRBV6-3 to TRBJ2-7; D is possibly TRBD2 (5 bases). The V gene's germline CDR1 is MNHEY and CDR2 SVGEGT. Trimming pared 5 bases from V and 4 bases from J, leaving 18 bases between. CDR3 length: 15 amino acids. CDR3 in amino acids: CASSEMGRQGYEQYF. The DNA for the CDR3 is TGTGCCAGCAGTGAGATGGGGAGACAAGGGTACGAGCAGTACTTC.

This clonotype appeared many times. This chain connects TRBV29-1 to TRBJ2-6, with 10 positions matching TRBD1. The germline CDR1 and CDR2 sequences are SQVTM and ANQGSEA. V was clipped by 7 bases and J by 0 bases; unmatched bases: 9. CDR3 size: 17 residues. The CDR3 bases are TGCAGCGCCCTTGGGGGACAGGGGCTCTCTGGGGCCAACGTCCTGACTTTC. Translating gives CSALGGQGLSGANVLTF.

This clonotype was observed many times. The chain combines TRBV10-3 with TRBJ2-7; 15 nucleotides align to TRBD2. The CDR3 consists of 18 residues. CDR1 and CDR2 from the germline V gene are ENHRY and SYGVKD. V trimming: 4 bases; J trimming: 3 bases; junction bases outside the gene matches: 10. This CDR3 is CAISGGLAGGTQDYEQYF. In nucleotides, the CDR3 is TGTGCCATCAGTGGAGGACTAGCGGGAGGGACCCAAGACTACGAGCAGTACTTC.

This clonotype showed up many times. This sequence joins TRBV4-1 and TRBJ1-4, with D maybe TRBD1 (5 bases). This CDR3 has 14 amino acids. V was shortened by 4 bases and J by 4 bases, with 10 bases between the two germline ends. Germline CDR1 is MGHRA and CDR2 is YSYEKL. This CDR3 is CASSPGTLNEKLFF. The CDR3 DNA is TGCGCCAGCAGCCCCGGGACTCTTAATGAAAAACTGTTTTTT.

Points on this clonotype: This sequence is one base from a far larger clone and is likely a read error. This chain connects TRBV5-5 to TRBJ2-1; 10 bases match TRBD2. The CDR3 is 15 amino acids. Germline values: CDR1 SGHKS, CDR2 YYEKEE (reference sequence). This chain's CDR3 is CAGSRAGGFYNEQFF. The CDR3 coding sequence is TGTGCCGGCAGCCGAGCGGGAGGGTTCTACAATGAGCAGTTCTTC.

This clonotype was detected many times. The V call is TRBV29-1, the J call TRBJ2-7; 8 positions agree with TRBD2. The CDR3 spans 12 residues. Germline CDR1 SQVTM, CDR2 ANQGSEA. Losses at the gene ends were 4 bases for V and 5 bases for J; bases not matched to a gene: 4. The DNA for the CDR3 is TGCAGCGTTGGACCTAGCGGGCACGAGCAGTACTTC. It codes for CSVGPSGHEQYF.

This clonotype came up a few times. The J gene is TRBJ2-2, the V gene TRBV5-6; 9 nucleotides line up with TRBD1. The V segment lost 5 bases and the J segment 5 bases; nucleotides outside the gene matches: 10. The CDR3 length is 16 residues. In germline, CDR1 is SGHDT, CDR2 YYEEEE. DNA for the CDR3: TGTGCCAGCAGTCAGGACAGGGGCTTAGGTACCGGGGAGCTGTTTTTT. Its translation: CASSQDRGLGTGELFF.

The rearrangement uses TRBV5-8 and TRBJ1-3, with no clear D. CDR1 SGHTS and CDR2 YDEGEE come from the germline V gene. CDR3 size: 15 residues. V dropped 0 bases and J dropped 5 bases, with 12 bases sitting between them. The CDR3 DNA reads TGTGCCAGCAGCTTGGGCGCAGGAGGGAGAAACACCATATATTTT. Translated: CASSLGAGGRNTIYF.